Listed here is a single T cell receptor (beta chain). No antigen is known for it. This entry belongs to a study of shared clonotypes between healthy human individuals. Study results and limitations: A generally larger estimated richness was seen in naive subsets than in memory subsets.

Investigators spread the genomic DNA of each subset evenly over several immunoSEQ plates. Sorted-subset replicate PCRs used roughly 180 ng DNA, approximately 33,000 T cell genomes. Some clones are missing from TCRdb's copy, which holds only in-frame ones; the method was immunoSEQ multiplex PCR. The repertoire consists of roughly 2.2 million clones, with roughly 93% occurring once and the leading ten covering 0.39%. There are 14 residues in the CDR3. Trimming pared 2 bases from V and 4 bases from J, leaving 11 bases between. In germline, CDR1 is MDHEN, CDR2 SYDVKM. The sequencing sample was made of naive CD4+ T cells from PBMCs. Subset defined: CD45RA+ positively selected. The TCR comes from a man younger than 30 in good health. Some clones in this sample may be carry-over from other donors' samples. The chain couples TRBV28 to TRBJ1-2; D is possibly TRBD1 (6 bases). Written as DNA, the CDR3 is TGTGCCAGCAGTTTAGTCAAGGGGGGCTATGGCTACACCTTC. This translates into CASSLVKGGYGYTF.